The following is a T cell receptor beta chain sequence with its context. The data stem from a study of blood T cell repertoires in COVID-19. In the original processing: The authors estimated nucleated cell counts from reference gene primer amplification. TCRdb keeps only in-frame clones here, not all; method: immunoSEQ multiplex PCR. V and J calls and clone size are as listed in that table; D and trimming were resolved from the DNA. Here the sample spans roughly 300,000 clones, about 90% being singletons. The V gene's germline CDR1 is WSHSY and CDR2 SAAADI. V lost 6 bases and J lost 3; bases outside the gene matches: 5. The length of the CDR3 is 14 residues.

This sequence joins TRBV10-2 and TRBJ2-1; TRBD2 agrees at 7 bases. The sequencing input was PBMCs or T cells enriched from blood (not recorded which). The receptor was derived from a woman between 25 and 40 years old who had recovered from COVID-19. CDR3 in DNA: TGCGCCAGCAGGTACTTAGCGGGCTACAATGAGCAGTTCTTC. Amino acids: CASRYLAGYNEQFF.